This entry concerns a single TCR beta chain. Its antigen is as yet unknown. Being one base from a much bigger clone, this may be a read error. Reverse transcription of roughly 470 ng total RNA with a constant-region primer produced TCR beta cDNA. Three-round nested multiplex PCR performed with slightly modified ARM-PCR produced the TCR beta libraries. Both of the initial two PCR rounds ran for about 11 cycles and employed TRBV1-TRBV30 forward primers alongside a C-beta reverse primer. TCRdb used MiXCR to reprocess the multiplex PCR reads, holding one entry per CDR3 protein. This table has 310,000 or so distinct CDR3 sequences, almost 60% appearing once. Unsorted whole blood supplied the blood RNA, and germline DNA was isolated too. Chronic HBV infection affected patients, none of whom had received treatment. The length of the CDR3 is 12 residues. From germline, CDR1 is SQVTM and CDR2 ANQGSEA. These data belong to a study of tumor-infiltrating lymphocytes in primary liver carcinoma.

Notes on the study in general: Tumor samples exhibited a significantly greater top-250-clone fraction than blood samples (p = 0.039).

V gene TRBV29-1 combines with J gene TRBJ2-1; D gene uncertain. The receptor comes from a woman in her thirties with primary liver carcinoma and hepatitis B virus infection. Material for sequencing was peripheral blood. In DNA, the CDR3 is TGCGGCGTGGCCCCGACGGGTGGTGAGCAGTTCTTC. It codes for CGVAPTGGEQFF.